This T cell receptor (beta chain) was sequenced in a study of cytomegalovirus exposure and HLA in healthy donors. Study findings and constraints: Accurate HLA-A and HLA-B prediction from TCR beta sequences was reported for most subjects. Some V segments, including TRBV6-2 and TRBV6-3, were excluded as indistinguishable. Presence/absence analyses assumed roughly uniform sequencing depth across donors.

A multiplex PCR was run with 60 Vbeta primers and 13 Jbeta primers. Repertoires were generated with immunoSEQ multiplex PCR, while TCRdb's copy carries only in-frame clones and drops some. The data contain about 160,000 clones, 80% to 90% of them singletons. Notes on this clone: Its antigen is as yet unknown.

The germline gives CDR1 GTSNPN, CDR2 SVGIG (reference sequence). V was trimmed by 2 bases and J by 1 base, leaving 8 bases between them. CDR3 length: 13 amino acids. The receptor's source is a man aged 18 to 30 in good health and CMV-seropositive. This chain uses TRBV30 with TRBJ1-1, with D hard to call. Sequenced sample: PBMCs. The CDR3 nucleotides are TGTGCCTGGAGTTGGGCCACGAACACTGAAGCTTTCTTT. Residues: CAWSWATNTEAFF.